This TCR beta chain originates from a study of cytomegalovirus exposure and HLA in healthy donors. General study results and limits: It was 164 TCR beta chains that were listed as cytomegalovirus-associated. The likely explanation for a cluster of highly shared sequence variants was sequencing artifact.

Primers: 60 Vbeta forward and 13 Jbeta reverse. Sequencing used immunoSEQ multiplex PCR; TCRdb keeps in-frame clones, though not all of them. This sample has around 120,000 clones; 60% to 85% occur once, and the top ten carry 5.5% to 8%. To note about this clone: Its specificity is not known.

The germline V gene has CDR1 MNHNS and CDR2 SASEGT. The CDR3 is made up of 15 amino acids. V lost 10 bases, J lost 1 base, and 6 bases stayed unmatched. This sequence joins TRBV6-1 and TRBJ1-5, with TRBD1 identical over 11 bases. The sample was PBMCs. The receptor's source is a woman aged 35 to 49 in good health and CMV-seronegative. The CDR3 here is CATGQGASSNQPQHF. CDR3 in DNA: TGTGCCACCGGACAGGGGGCAAGCAGCAATCAGCCCCAGCATTTT.